Presented here are 32 T cell receptor beta chains from one specimen sequenced in a study of T cell changes during pregnancy in multiple sclerosis (dated by TCRdb to the late 2010s). The library was built by means of the immunoSEQ multiplex PCR assay. TCRdb obtained this table from immuneACCESS and retained in-frame rearrangements with V and J assigned. These tables miss some clones; where compared with another copy, unresolved V genes account for less than half of the shortfall, and the remainder is unexplained. For this sample the table gives tens of thousands of clones, of which roughly 93% were detected only once. The ten largest clones take up under 3% of the sample. The sample was peripheral blood, taken in the second trimester of pregnancy. Every receptor here comes from a female donor with multiple sclerosis, enrolled in a pregnancy study.

This chain connects TRBV13 to TRBJ1-3, with D possibly TRBD1 on 5 matching bases. Germline V CDR1 and CDR2: PRHDT, FYEKMQ (reference sequence). Trimming shortened V by 3 bases and J by 2 bases, and 11 bases separated the two germline ends. The CDR3 runs to 15 residues. The CDR3 spells CASSFWGRAGNTIYF. CDR3 DNA sequence: TGTGCCAGCAGCTTTTGGGGGAGGGCTGGAAACACCATATATTTT.

The chain uses TRBV9 and TRBJ2-1, with 10 bases aligning to TRBD2. Germline CDR1 reads SGDLS; CDR2 reads YYNGEE. V lost 0 bases, J lost 8 bases, and 14 bases stayed unmatched. The CDR3 contains 18 residues. Here the CDR3 reads CASSVEGSSGGQGYEQFF. The CDR3 DNA follows: TGTGCCAGCAGCGTAGAAGGTTCTAGCGGGGGTCAAGGGTATGAGCAGTTCTTC.

This chain connects TRBV9 to TRBJ2-1; D ambiguous. There are 15 residues in the CDR3. Trimming took off 0 bases at V and 0 bases at J, with 7 bases between the two ends. The germline V gene has CDR1 SGDLS and CDR2 YYNGEE. CDR3 in DNA: TGTGCCAGCAGCGTAGGAGATTCCTCCTACAATGAGCAGTTCTTC. Translation gives CASSVGDSSYNEQFF. Full variable domain (missing parts from reference TRBV9 and TRBJ2-1): DSGVTQTPKHLITATGQRVTLRCSPRSGDLSVYWYQQSLDQGLQFLIQYYNGEERAKGNILERFSAQQFPDLHSELNLSSLELGDSALYFCASSVGDSSYNEQFFGPGTRLTVL.

The chain has TRBV14 and TRBJ2-7, with TRBD2 matching over 9 bases. The CDR3 spans 15 residues. The trim removed 5 bases at V and 2 bases at J, leaving 7 bases unmatched. Germline V gene lookup returns CDR1 SGHDN and CDR2 FVKESK. CDR3 residues: CASSSLLAGPYEQYF. The CDR3 bases are TGTGCCAGCAGCTCCTTACTAGCGGGTCCCTACGAGCAGTACTTC.

This sequence joins TRBV27 and TRBJ2-5; 12 bases fit TRBD2. The junction had 4 bases not matched to a gene; V was cut back by 4 bases and J by 4 bases. The CDR3 covers 15 residues. Germline CDR1 MNHEY, CDR2 SMNVEV (reference sequence). The CDR3 DNA reads as TGTGCCAGCAGTTGGGCTAGCGGGGGGGGAGAGACCCAGTACTTC. As protein: CASSWASGGGETQYF.

The chain is built from TRBV6-5 and TRBJ2-7; a possible D gene is TRBD2 (5 bases). Germline V gene data show CDR1 as MNHEY and CDR2 as SVGAGI. Trimming pared 5 bases from V and 3 bases from J, leaving 14 bases between. The CDR3 is made up of 14 amino acids. CDR3 sequence: CASSQDYTYYEQYF. The CDR3 nucleotides are TGTGCCAGCAGTCAAGACTACACCTACTACGAGCAGTACTTC.

This chain connects TRBV10-3 to TRBJ2-1, with 9 bases aligning to TRBD2. The CDR3 extends over 19 amino acids. Germline CDR1 ENHRY, CDR2 SYGVKD. With 0 bases clipped from V and 5 bases from J, the junction kept 14 bases outside the gene matches. The CDR3 sequence is CAISESGIAGDTRNNEQFF. CDR3 nucleotides: TGTGCCATCAGTGAGTCGGGCATAGCGGGAGATACGAGGAACAATGAGCAGTTCTTC.

The gene calls are TRBV7-3 and TRBJ2-5, with 12 bases fitting TRBD1. The germline V gene has CDR1 SGHTA and CDR2 FQGTGA. V shed 5 bases, J shed 5 bases, and the junction held 6 bases outside the gene matches. This CDR3 is 15 amino acids long. The CDR3 bases are TGTGCCAGCAGCACCGGGACAGGGGGCTTTGAGACCCAGTACTTC. Its translation is CASSTGTGGFETQYF. The full variable domain, rest sourced from reference TRBV7-3 and TRBJ2-5, is GAGVSQTPSNKVTEKGKYVELRCDPISGHTALYWYRQSLGQGPEFLIYFQGTGAADDSGLPNDRFFAVRPEGSVSTLKIQRTERGDSAVYLCASSTGTGGFETQYFGPGTRLLVL.

This clone was picked up one time. The chain joins TRBV19 to TRBJ1-1; the D is unclear. V was trimmed by 3 bases and J by 3 bases, leaving 5 bases between them. Germline-derived CDR1 and CDR2 are LNHDA and SQIVND (reference sequence). The CDR3 length is 12 residues. This CDR3 is CASSMRDTEAFF. DNA for the CDR3: TGTGCCAGTAGTATGCGGGACACTGAAGCTTTCTTT. The variable domain in full, completed from reference TRBV19 and TRBJ1-1, reads DGGITQSPKYLFRKEGQNVTLSCEQNLNHDAMYWYRQDPGQGLRLIYYSQIVNDFQKGDIAEGYSVSREKKESFPLTVTSAQKNPTAFYLCASSMRDTEAFFGQGTRLTVV.

This clone came up once. V and J are TRBV6-1 and TRBJ2-1; 11 nucleotides match TRBD2. Germline-derived CDR1 and CDR2 are MNHNS and SASEGT. The CDR3 is 16 amino acids. The junction had 9 bases not matched to a gene; V was cut back by 2 bases and J by 9 bases. CDR3 sequence: CASSERPSGGYGEQFF. The CDR3 DNA sequence: TGTGCCAGCAGTGAAAGGCCTAGCGGGGGGTATGGTGAGCAGTTCTTC.

The chain couples TRBV14 to TRBJ1-2; no clear D. Per germline, CDR1 SGHDN and CDR2 FVKESK. The CDR3 length is 14 residues. Between the trimmed V and J ends, which lost 2 bases and 3 bases, there was a span of 10 bases. CDR3 residues: CASSQLGGDYGYTF. The CDR3, as DNA: TGTGCCAGCAGCCAACTAGGAGGCGACTATGGCTACACCTTC. Variable domain in full (rest from reference TRBV14 and TRBJ1-2): EAGVTQFPSHSVIEKGQTVTLRCDPISGHDNLYWYRRVMGKEIKFLLHFVKESKQDESGMPNNRFLAERTGGTYSTLKVQPAELEDSGVYFCASSQLGGDYGYTFGSGTRLTVV.

The chain joins TRBV11-2 to TRBJ2-7; D gene unclear. The CDR3 contains 13 residues. The germline CDR1 and CDR2 sequences are SGHAT and FQNNGV. With 1 base removed from V and 1 base from J, the gap between germline ends came to 5 bases. CDR3 bases: TGTGCCAGCAGCTTAGGACATTCCTACGAGCAGTACTTC. Amino acid sequence: CASSLGHSYEQYF.

The V call is TRBV7-8, the J call TRBJ2-6, with D possibly being TRBD2 (5 bases). V was pared by 2 bases and J by 3 bases, with 17 bases between. CDR1 SGHVS and CDR2 FQNEAQ come from the germline V gene. The CDR3 is made up of 18 amino acids. The CDR3 protein is CASSLKARGPVGANVLTF. CDR3 DNA: TGTGCCAGCAGCTTAAAAGCTCGCGGGCCGGTTGGGGCCAACGTCCTGACTTTC.

The V gene is TRBV15, the J gene TRBJ2-1; 10 bases map to TRBD2. Unmatched junction bases numbered 3, after V lost 4 bases and J lost 3 bases. This CDR3 has 15 residues. Germline CDR1 and CDR2: LNHNV and YYDKDF (reference sequence). The CDR3 is CATSIAGGLYNEQFF. The CDR3 DNA sequence: TGTGCCACCAGCATAGCGGGGGGTCTCTACAATGAGCAGTTCTTC.

This chain joins TRBV7-2 and TRBJ1-5, with D hard to call. Trimming shortened V by 1 base and J by 4 bases, and 11 bases separated the two germline ends. The CDR3 covers 15 residues. The germline CDR1 and CDR2 sequences are SGHTA and FQGNSA. CDR3 in amino acids: CASSLVRVLNQPQHF. CDR3 in DNA: TGTGCCAGCAGCTTAGTGAGGGTTCTGAATCAGCCCCAGCATTTT.

V is TRBV11-2 and J is TRBJ2-6; 9 nucleotides line up with TRBD1. CDR1 is SGHAT, CDR2 FQNNGV, per germline. The CDR3 extends over 18 amino acids. After removal of 4 bases from V and 3 bases from J, the junction contained 10 bases not matched to a gene. CDR3 sequence reads: CASSSQGARRSGANVLTF. The CDR3 coding sequence is TGTGCCAGCAGCTCACAGGGGGCGCGTCGGAGTGGGGCCAACGTCCTGACTTTC.

This clone appeared a single time. The chain links TRBV6-5 to TRBJ2-2; 9 nucleotides match TRBD1. Germline-derived CDR1 and CDR2 are MNHEY and SVGAGI. V dropped 7 bases and J dropped 7; count of bases not matched to a gene: 10. The CDR3 sequence is 15 residues long. The CDR3 here is CASTPGDRDFGELFF. DNA for the CDR3: TGTGCCAGCACCCCAGGGGACAGGGACTTCGGGGAGCTGTTTTTT.

This chain connects TRBV5-8 to TRBJ1-5; 9 bases are shared with TRBD1. The CDR3 totals 15 residues. CDR1 is SGHTS and CDR2 is YDEGEE in the germline V gene. J gave up 5 bases and V 1 base, and 4 bases lay outside the gene matches. CDR3 coding DNA: TGTGCCAGCAGCTTGTCGGACAGGGGATATCAGCCCCAGCATTTT. Protein: CASSLSDRGYQPQHF.

The chain couples TRBV7-2 to TRBJ1-6; no clear D. V shed 9 bases and J shed 7 bases, with 13 bases lying between them. The CDR3 extends over 13 amino acids. Germline CDR1 is SGHTA and CDR2 is FQGNSA. The CDR3 DNA sequence: TGTGCCAGTGCTCTTATCGGGAATTCACCCCTCCACTTT. This sequence encodes CASALIGNSPLHF.

The V gene is TRBV11-2, the J gene TRBJ2-5, with a weak D call TRBD1 (6 bases). CDR1 SGHAT and CDR2 FQNNGV come from the germline V gene. The CDR3 is 17 amino acids. V dropped 0 bases and J dropped 2 bases, with 16 bases sitting between them. The CDR3 bases are TGTGCCAGCAGCTTAGATCATCCAGGGGCGATTCAAGAGACCCAGTACTTC. Amino acids: CASSLDHPGAIQETQYF.

This chain uses TRBV15 with TRBJ1-2, with D possibly TRBD1 on 6 matching bases. The germline CDR1 and CDR2 sequences are LNHNV and YYDKDF (reference sequence). Between the trimmed V and J ends, which lost 3 bases and 6 bases, there was a span of 20 bases. The CDR3 covers 16 residues. CDR3 loop: CATSSPGHLQPHGYTF. CDR3 nucleotide sequence: TGTGCCACCAGCAGCCCGGGACATCTACAACCCCATGGCTACACCTTC.

V and J are TRBV27 and TRBJ1-4; D remains unclear. V was shortened by 6 bases and J by 3 bases, with 20 bases between the two germline ends. CDR3 length: 17 amino acids. Germline V gene sequence: CDR1 MNHEY, CDR2 SMNVEV (reference sequence). In nucleotides, the CDR3 is TGTGCCAGCAGACCCCTCGACCGGGGAATATCTAATGAAAAACTGTTTTTT. This sequence encodes CASRPLDRGISNEKLFF.

The V call is TRBV5-6, the J call TRBJ1-1; 8 bases are shared with TRBD1. CDR1 SGHDT and CDR2 YYEEEE come from the germline V gene. The trim removed 3 bases at V and 5 bases at J, leaving 9 bases unmatched. This CDR3 has 15 amino acids. This CDR3 reads CASSSQGARWTEAFF. The CDR3 nucleotides read TGTGCCAGCAGCTCGCAGGGGGCGCGATGGACTGAAGCTTTCTTT.

V gene TRBV9 combines with J gene TRBJ1-2, with 8 bases lining up with TRBD1. The germline gives CDR1 SGDLS, CDR2 YYNGEE. After removal of 0 bases from V and 8 bases from J, the junction contained 6 bases not matched to a gene. This CDR3 region has 14 residues. This CDR3 reads CASSVGQGYRGYTF. CDR3 in DNA: TGTGCCAGCAGCGTAGGACAGGGGTATCGGGGCTACACCTTC.

The V gene is TRBV7-3, the J gene TRBJ2-1; 8 positions match TRBD2. This CDR3 region has 16 residues. With V trimmed by 0 bases and J by 4 bases, 5 bases remained unmatched. Germline V CDR1 and CDR2: SGHTA, FQGTGA. CDR3 sequence: CASSLTDGGGYNEQFF. The CDR3 DNA is TGTGCCAGCAGCTTAACGGACGGGGGGGGGTACAATGAGCAGTTCTTC.

The chain couples TRBV18 to TRBJ2-2; D ambiguous. The V gene's germline CDR1 is KGHSH and CDR2 LQKENI. V was trimmed by 4 bases and J by 4 bases, leaving 7 bases between them. This CDR3 region has 13 residues. The CDR3 coding sequence is TGTGCCAGCTCACTTACGGGCACCGGGGAGCTGTTTTTT. Translating it yields CASSLTGTGELFF.

This chain uses TRBV6-6 with TRBJ1-5; no firm D call. The V end lost 5 bases, the J end lost 7 bases, and 12 bases lay between the germline ends. CDR1 and CDR2 (germline): MNHNY, SVGAGI (reference sequence). CDR3 length equals 13 residues. The CDR3 sequence: CASSETKTQPQHF. CDR3 DNA sequence: TGTGCCAGCAGTGAGACAAAAACCCAGCCCCAGCATTTT.

The chain couples TRBV6-5 to TRBJ2-2; no definite D call. Germline lookup yields CDR1 MNHEY and CDR2 SVGAGI. There are 12 residues in the CDR3. V lost 2 bases and J 7 bases, leaving 5 bases between the germline ends. The CDR3 DNA sequence: TGTGCCAGCAGTTACGGCGGCGGGGAGCTGTTTTTT. It specifies CASSYGGGELFF.

The V call is TRBV13, the J call TRBJ2-1, with 11 positions matching TRBD2. CDR3 size: 16 residues. Germline CDR1 is PRHDT and CDR2 is FYEKMQ (reference sequence). V gave up 1 base and J gave up 7 bases; unmatched junction bases: 6. CDR3 nucleotides: TGTGCCAGCAGCTTAGTTCTAGCGGGGGGAGGGAATGAGCAGTTCTTC. Encoded protein: CASSLVLAGGGNEQFF. Combining the CDR3 with reference TRBV13 and TRBJ2-1 gives the whole variable domain AAGVIQSPRHLIKEKRETATLKCYPIPRHDTVYWYQQGPGQDPQFLISFYEKMQSDKGSIPDRFSAQQFSDYHSELNMSSLELGDSALYFCASSLVLAGGGNEQFFGPGTRLTVL.

The rearrangement joins TRBV15 to TRBJ1-1; D might be TRBD1 (5 bases). The V gene's germline CDR1 is LNHNV and CDR2 YYDKDF (reference sequence). Trimming took off 6 bases at V and 4 bases at J, with 6 bases between the two ends. The CDR3 covers 11 residues. CDR3 sequence: CATSRGTEAFF. DNA for the CDR3: TGTGCCACCAGTAGGGGCACTGAAGCTTTCTTT.

Only one count was recorded for this clone. This chain joins TRBV18 and TRBJ2-1, with 12 bases matching TRBD2. V gave up 3 bases and J gave up 5 bases; unmatched junction bases: 2. Germline CDR1 is KGHSH and CDR2 is LQKENI. This CDR3 region has 15 residues. The CDR3 coding sequence is TGTGCCAGCTCACCGACTAGCGGGGGTGACAATGAGCAGTTCTTC. This gives the protein CASSPTSGGDNEQFF.

The rearrangement uses TRBV7-8 and TRBJ1-4, with a tentative D call TRBD1 (5 bases). Trimming removed 4 bases at V and 6 bases at J, with 15 bases between. CDR1 SGHVS and CDR2 FQNEAQ come from the germline V gene. The CDR3 runs 15 residues. CDR3 sequence: CASSSAGGFDEKLFF. CDR3 nucleotide sequence: TGTGCCAGCAGCTCAGCGGGGGGGTTCGATGAAAAACTGTTTTTT.